Presented here are 19 T cell receptor beta chains from one specimen sequenced in a study of cytomegalovirus exposure and HLA in healthy donors. The PCR employed 60 Vbeta primers together with 13 Jbeta primers. Only in-frame clones appear in the TCRdb table, and some are missing; sequencing was by immunoSEQ multiplex PCR. Of about 170,000 clones in the sample, roughly 80% were seen once. The sequenced material came from PBMCs. These receptors all come from a male donor in good health and CMV-seronegative.

CDR3 protein: CASSLESGHRKLFF. CDR3 DNA: TGTGCCAGCAGTTTGGAATCAGGGCATCGAAAACTGTTTTTT. This chain links TRBV27 with TRBJ1-4, with D perhaps TRBD1 (5 bases). The CDR3 is 14 amino acids. Germline CDR1 reads MNHEY; CDR2 reads SMNVEV (reference sequence). Trimming removed 3 bases at V and 10 bases at J, with 15 bases between.

The CDR3 coding sequence is TGTGCCAGCAGCAAGACCGCGGGGGGAGAGACCCAGTACTTC. This gives the protein CASSKTAGGETQYF. The chain uses TRBV4-2 and TRBJ2-5, with 8 bases aligning to TRBD2. Germline V gene sequence: CDR1 LGHNA, CDR2 YNFKEQ. CDR3 size: 14 residues. Trimming at V came to 5 bases and at J to 4 bases, leaving 6 bases not matched to a gene.

This clone has a single count. V and J are TRBV11-2 and TRBJ2-2; 10 bases fit TRBD1. The CDR3 consists of 17 residues. The germline gives CDR1 SGHAT, CDR2 FQNNGV. J was trimmed by 3 bases and V by 1 base; bases with no gene match: 5. The DNA of the CDR3 is TGTGCCAGCAGCTTAGGGACAGGGGGTTGGTACACCGGGGAGCTGTTTTTT. Protein product: CASSLGTGGWYTGELFF.

CDR3 loop: CASSSGQGGGTQYF. The CDR3 DNA reads TGTGCCAGCAGCTCCGGACAGGGGGGCGGTACGCAGTATTTT. This sequence joins TRBV7-2 and TRBJ2-3, with 10 bases fitting TRBD1. This CDR3 has 14 amino acids. Germline V lookup: CDR1 SGHTA, CDR2 FQGNSA. The junction had 6 bases not matched to a gene; V was cut back by 4 bases and J by 8 bases.

V gene TRBV11-3 combines with J gene TRBJ2-3, with TRBD2 matching 10 bases. The germline gives CDR1 SGHNT, CDR2 YENEEA. The CDR3 covers 16 residues. Trimming cost V 5 bases and J 2 bases; bases outside gene matches: 7. The DNA for the CDR3 is TGTGCCAGCAGCAGAGCGGGGGGGGCCAACACAGATACGCAGTATTTT. Translating it yields CASSRAGGANTDTQYF.

This CDR3 is CASVDRGNQPQHF. The CDR3 DNA follows: TGTGCCAGCGTCGACAGGGGCAATCAGCCCCAGCATTTT. The rearrangement links TRBV6-1 to TRBJ1-5, with 7 positions matching TRBD1. CDR1 is MNHNS, CDR2 SASEGT, per germline. This CDR3 contains 13 residues. The trim removed 8 bases at V and 2 bases at J, leaving 3 bases unmatched.

The chain links TRBV30 to TRBJ2-2; possibly TRBD1 for D (6 bases). CDR1 is GTSNPN, CDR2 SVGIG, per germline (reference sequence). The V gene lost 5 bases and the J gene lost 8 bases, with 15 bases spanning the gap. CDR3 length: 13 amino acids. The CDR3 DNA follows: TGTGCCTGGGCCGGACAGCCGCGGGGGGAGCTGTTTTTT. Its protein product is CAWAGQPRGELFF.

The genes are TRBV5-1 and TRBJ1-4, with D unresolved. V dropped 8 bases and J dropped 0 bases, with 17 bases sitting between them. Germline V gives CDR1 SGHRS, CDR2 YFSETQ. CDR3 length: 16 amino acids. The CDR3 sequence is CARRLRLYATNEKLFF. The DNA for the CDR3 is TGCGCCAGGAGGCTAAGATTATATGCAACTAATGAAAAACTGTTTTTT.

The J gene is TRBJ2-2, the V gene TRBV2; 7 nucleotides agree with TRBD1. CDR1 and CDR2 from the germline V gene are SNHLY and FYNNEI. Trimming at V came to 5 bases and at J to 0 bases, leaving 3 bases not matched to a gene. This CDR3 has 15 residues. CDR3 DNA sequence: TGTGCCAGCAGTCGTGACAGGGCGAACACCGGGGAGCTGTTTTTT. Translation gives CASSRDRANTGELFF.

This chain connects TRBV7-8 to TRBJ1-5, with D possibly being TRBD1 (5 bases). The CDR3 spans 15 residues. V was clipped by 5 bases and J by 4 bases, with 15 bases between them. CDR1 and CDR2 (germline): SGHVS, FQNEAQ. The CDR3 nucleotides are TGTGCCAGCAGCCCCCGGAGGGGAGTTAATCAGCCCCAGCATTTT. This translates into CASSPRRGVNQPQHF.

The chain employs TRBV6-6 and TRBJ2-1; possibly TRBD2 for D (5 bases). The CDR3 loop spans 14 amino acids. The germline V gene encodes CDR1 MNHNY and CDR2 SVGAGI (reference sequence). The germline V and J ends were trimmed by 0 bases and 3 bases, with 6 bases remaining between them. CDR3 sequence (DNA): TGTGCCAGCAGTTACTCCCGGGGCTACAATGAGCAGTTCTTC. It is translated as CASSYSRGYNEQFF.

The CDR3 reads CASSPGGGGNTEAFF. In DNA, the CDR3 is TGTGCCAGCAGCCCGGGAGGTGGGGGGAACACTGAAGCTTTCTTT. This sequence joins TRBV7-8 and TRBJ1-1; D possibly corresponds to TRBD1 (5 bases). The germline V gene has CDR1 SGHVS and CDR2 FQNEAQ. The CDR3 length is 15 residues. The V gene lost 5 bases and the J gene lost 1 base, with 14 bases spanning the gap.

The chain uses TRBV5-1 and TRBJ2-6, with TRBD1 matching over 10 bases. CDR3 length equals 17 residues. The J segment lost 4 bases and the V segment lost 0 bases, leaving 4 bases of the junction unmatched. CDR1 SGHRS and CDR2 YFSETQ come from the germline V gene. This chain's CDR3 is CASSLGQGAIGANVLTF. The CDR3 coding sequence is TGCGCCAGCAGCTTGGGACAGGGGGCGATCGGGGCCAACGTCCTGACTTTC.

This clone was detected a few times. The V call is TRBV7-2, the J call TRBJ1-2; D gene ambiguous. V gave up 1 base and J gave up 0 bases, with 12 bases separating them. Germline V lookup: CDR1 SGHTA, CDR2 FQGNSA. The CDR3 totals 16 residues. The CDR3 sequence: CASSLVFQMTNYGYTF. CDR3 bases: TGTGCCAGCAGCTTAGTGTTCCAGATGACTAACTATGGCTACACCTTC.

V usage is TRBV7-2 and J usage is TRBJ2-3, with D tentatively TRBD1 (6 bases). The length of the CDR3 is 15 residues. Trimming removed 1 base from V and 4 bases from J, with 12 bases in between. The V gene's germline CDR1 is SGHTA and CDR2 FQGNSA. CDR3 in DNA: TGTGCCAGCAGCTTAGATCTCAGGGGCGCAGATACGCAGTATTTT. Its translation is CASSLDLRGADTQYF.

CDR3 in DNA: TGCGCCAGCAGCTTGACTGGGGGCTGGGGGACCCAGTACTTC. Its protein product is CASSLTGGWGTQYF. The genes are TRBV5-1 and TRBJ2-5, with D possibly being TRBD1 (6 bases). Germline V gene sequence: CDR1 SGHRS, CDR2 YFSETQ. The CDR3 spans 14 residues. Trimming left V 1 base short and J 7 bases short, with 14 bases between.

The chain recombines TRBV10-1 with TRBJ2-3; 9 bases map to TRBD2. The J segment lost 0 bases and the V segment lost 0 bases, leaving 4 bases of the junction unmatched. The length of the CDR3 is 17 residues. Germline loops: CDR1 WNHNN, CDR2 SYGVQD (reference sequence). The CDR3 sequence is CASSESTSGSSTDTQYF. For the CDR3, the DNA is TGCGCCAGCAGTGAGTCGACTAGCGGATCTAGCACAGATACGCAGTATTTT.

This clone was picked up a small number of times. The chain combines TRBV7-8 with TRBJ1-2, with D hard to call. The CDR3 is 14 residues long. Germline CDR1 and CDR2: SGHVS and FQNEAQ. Trimming cost V 0 bases and J 4 bases, with 9 bases left between them. In DNA form, the CDR3 reads TGTGCCAGCAGCTTAGCCCAGGTCGGCTATGGCTACACCTTC. It is translated as CASSLAQVGYGYTF.

The chain links TRBV5-1 to TRBJ1-1; no definite D call. V was shortened by 8 bases and J by 3 bases, with 14 bases between the two germline ends. Looked up from germline, CDR1 is SGHRS and CDR2 is YFSETQ. CDR3 length equals 13 residues. In nucleotides, the CDR3 is TGCGCCAGTATCGGACCGGGGTACACTGAAGCTTTCTTT. It is translated as CASIGPGYTEAFF.